These 3 T cell receptor beta chains were all obtained from the same sample, sequenced in a study of radiotherapy plus CTLA-4 blockade in lung cancer. The table came from immunoSEQ multiplex PCR; TCRdb's copy has only in-frame clones and leaves some out. The sample includes 80,000 or so clones, 78% of them seen just once. Material: peripheral blood, obtained from a patient treated with radiotherapy plus ipilimumab. These receptors were taken from a human donor with non-small cell lung cancer who had a partial response to radiotherapy plus ipilimumab. Some clones in this sample may be carry-over from other donors' samples.

The chain couples TRBV19 to TRBJ2-1; D possibly corresponds to TRBD1 (6 bases). The CDR3 is 15 residues long. V lost 5 bases and J lost 0, with 11 bases in between. Germline V gene lookup returns CDR1 LNHDA and CDR2 SQIVND (reference sequence). CDR3 coding DNA: TGTGCCAGTAGTGTAACAGGGAGCTCCTACAATGAGCAGTTCTTC. Its translation is CASSVTGSSYNEQFF.

The chain links TRBV2 to TRBJ1-4; 7 nucleotides line up with TRBD1. The germline gives CDR1 SNHLY, CDR2 FYNNEI. With V trimmed by 7 bases and J by 1 base, 3 bases remained unmatched. The CDR3 loop spans 14 amino acids. CDR3 in DNA: TGTGCCAGCATGCAGGGGGTAACTAATGAAAAACTGTTTTTT. It specifies CASMQGVTNEKLFF. Using reference TRBV2 and TRBJ1-4 for the parts outside the CDR3, the full variable domain is EPEVTQTPSHQVTQMGQEVILRCVPISNHLYFYWYRQILGQKVEFLVSFYNNEISEKSEIFDDQFSVERPDGSNFTLKIRSTKLEDSAMYFCASMQGVTNEKLFFGSGTQLSVL.

The gene calls are TRBV30 and TRBJ1-5, with a possible D match to TRBD1 (6 bases). The CDR3 is 13 residues long. Germline loops: CDR1 GTSNPN, CDR2 SVGIG (reference sequence). V gave up 3 bases and J gave up 6 bases, with 12 bases separating them. CDR3 in amino acids: CAWSHREGQPQHF. CDR3 nucleotide sequence: TGTGCCTGGAGCCACAGGGAGGGTCAGCCCCAGCATTTT.